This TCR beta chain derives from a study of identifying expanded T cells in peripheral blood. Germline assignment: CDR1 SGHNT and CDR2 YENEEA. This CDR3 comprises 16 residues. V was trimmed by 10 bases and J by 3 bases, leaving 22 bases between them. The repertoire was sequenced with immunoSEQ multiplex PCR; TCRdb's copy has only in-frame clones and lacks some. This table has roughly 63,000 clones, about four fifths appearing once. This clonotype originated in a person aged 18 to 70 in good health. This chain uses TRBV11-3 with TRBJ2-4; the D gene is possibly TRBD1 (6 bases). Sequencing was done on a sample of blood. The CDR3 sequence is CATFEGGESGKNIQYF. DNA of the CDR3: TGTGCCACCTTCGAAGGGGGTGAATCGGGCAAAAACATTCAGTACTTC.